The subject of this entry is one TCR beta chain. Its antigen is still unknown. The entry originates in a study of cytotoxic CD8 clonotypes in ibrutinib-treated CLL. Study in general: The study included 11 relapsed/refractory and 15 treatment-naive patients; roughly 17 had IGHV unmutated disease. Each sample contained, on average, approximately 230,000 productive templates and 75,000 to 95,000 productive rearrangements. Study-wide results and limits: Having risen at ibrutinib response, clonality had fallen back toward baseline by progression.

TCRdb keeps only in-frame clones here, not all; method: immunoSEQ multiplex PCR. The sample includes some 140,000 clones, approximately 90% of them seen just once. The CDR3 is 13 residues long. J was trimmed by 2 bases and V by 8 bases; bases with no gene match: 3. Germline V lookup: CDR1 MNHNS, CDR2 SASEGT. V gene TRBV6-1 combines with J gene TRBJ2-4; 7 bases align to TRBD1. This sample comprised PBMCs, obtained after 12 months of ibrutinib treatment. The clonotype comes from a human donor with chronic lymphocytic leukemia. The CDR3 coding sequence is TGTGCCAGCCTACAGGGGTCCAAAAACATTCAGTACTTC. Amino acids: CASLQGSKNIQYF.